A few counts support the clone carrying this T cell receptor beta chain. These data are taken from a study of graft-versus-host responses after intestinal transplantation. Whole-study results and caveats: The presence of high graft-versus-host to host-versus-graft clonal ratios in allografts characterized patients with graft-donor T cell macrochimerism. GvH clones were found in recipient marrow; some appeared first in ileum or blood.

The germline V and J ends were trimmed by 5 bases and 0 bases, with 17 bases remaining between them. The CDR3 contains 17 residues. Looked up from germline, CDR1 is SGHAT and CDR2 is FQNNGV. The authors seeded some 200,000 CFSE-labeled responder cells together with some 200,000 irradiated stimulator cells tagged with violet dye. Dividing CFSE-low CD3+CD4+ and CD3+CD8+ responders were isolated by sorting after the reaction. Data came from immunoSEQ multiplex PCR; TCRdb stores just in-frame clones and leaves some out. The sample carries fewer than 25,000 clones, about 48% recorded once. This chain links TRBV11-2 with TRBJ2-1, with D tentatively TRBD2 (5 bases). Sequencing was performed on alloreactive CD8+ T cells from a mixed lymphocyte reaction culture, taken before transplantation. Subset of the sample: CFSE-low proliferating T cells sorted from approximately 6-day pre-transplant mixed lymphocyte reaction (GvH or HvG direction). This TCR was sampled from a human patient who was an organ donor for intestinal transplantation. This CDR3 reads CASSHVEGLLSYNEQFF. The CDR3 DNA follows: TGTGCCAGCAGCCATGTTGAGGGCCTCCTCTCCTACAATGAGCAGTTCTTC.